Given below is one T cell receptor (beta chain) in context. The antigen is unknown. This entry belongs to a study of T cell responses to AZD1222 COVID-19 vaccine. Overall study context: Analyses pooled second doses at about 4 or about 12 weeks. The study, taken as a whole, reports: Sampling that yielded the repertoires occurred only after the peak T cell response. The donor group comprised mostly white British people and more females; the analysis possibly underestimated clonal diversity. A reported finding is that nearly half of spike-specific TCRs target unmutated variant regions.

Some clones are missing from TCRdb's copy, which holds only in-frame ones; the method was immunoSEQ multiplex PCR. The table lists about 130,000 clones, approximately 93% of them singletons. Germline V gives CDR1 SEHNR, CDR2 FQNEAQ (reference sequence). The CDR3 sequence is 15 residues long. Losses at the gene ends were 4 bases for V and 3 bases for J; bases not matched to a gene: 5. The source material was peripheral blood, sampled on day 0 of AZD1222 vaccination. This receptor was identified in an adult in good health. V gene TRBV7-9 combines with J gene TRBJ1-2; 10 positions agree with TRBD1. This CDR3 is CASSSGQGIYYGYTF. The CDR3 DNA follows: TGTGCCAGCAGCTCGGGACAGGGGATCTACTATGGCTACACCTTC.